This T cell receptor beta chain came from a study of blood T cell repertoires in COVID-19. Study context: Samples came from the United States, Italy and Spain, spanning acute and convalescent COVID-19.

Libraries were prepared by immunoSEQ multiplex PCR; TCRdb keeps only in-frame clonotypes and omits some of them. The sample holds approximately 310,000 clones, around 86% seen once. With V trimmed by 2 bases and J by 4 bases, 4 bases remained unmatched. Germline V CDR1 and CDR2: LGHDT, YNNKEL (reference sequence). The CDR3 runs to 17 residues. Resolution of symptoms, clearance, or two negative PCRs was present in recovered Cohort 3 donors. The sequenced material came from PBMCs or T cells enriched from blood (not recorded which). The TCR originated in a man aged 60-69 years who had recovered from COVID-19. The genes are TRBV3-1 (or the pseudogene TRBV3-2) and TRBJ2-5; 16 nucleotides agree with TRBD2. DNA of the CDR3: TGTGCCAGCAGCCAACCGGGACTAGCGGGAGGGGGAGAGACCCAGTACTTC. Amino acid sequence: CASSQPGLAGGGETQYF.